The following is a T cell receptor beta chain sequence with its context. Its antigen is as yet unknown. This CDR3 has 16 amino acids. The J segment lost 3 bases and the V segment lost 2 bases, leaving 4 bases of the junction unmatched. Germline assignment: CDR1 SGDLS and CDR2 YYNGEE. This sample was included in a study of cytomegalovirus exposure and HLA in healthy donors. The study, taken as a whole, reports: An assumption of roughly uniform sequencing depth across donors underlay the presence/absence analyses. In an earlier analysis, productive rearrangement rates for most beta V segments clustered near 90% or 30%. Among CMV-associated TCR beta chains, most appeared HLA-restricted in a later analysis.

The PCR had 60 Vbeta and 13 Jbeta primers. Method: immunoSEQ multiplex PCR; TCRdb's copy keeps in-frame clones and lacks some. The repertoire holds 150,000 to 200,000 clones, around 82% seen once, with around 1.9% in the top ten. Likely unrecorded immune exposures existed in these nominally healthy donors. The V gene is TRBV9, the J gene TRBJ2-2, with TRBD1 matching over 10 bases. Specimen: PBMCs. This TCR derives from a man younger than 35 in good health and CMV-seronegative. The CDR3 here is CASSVRGTGDTGELFF. DNA for the CDR3: TGTGCCAGCAGCGTGAGGGGGACAGGGGACACCGGGGAGCTGTTTTTT.